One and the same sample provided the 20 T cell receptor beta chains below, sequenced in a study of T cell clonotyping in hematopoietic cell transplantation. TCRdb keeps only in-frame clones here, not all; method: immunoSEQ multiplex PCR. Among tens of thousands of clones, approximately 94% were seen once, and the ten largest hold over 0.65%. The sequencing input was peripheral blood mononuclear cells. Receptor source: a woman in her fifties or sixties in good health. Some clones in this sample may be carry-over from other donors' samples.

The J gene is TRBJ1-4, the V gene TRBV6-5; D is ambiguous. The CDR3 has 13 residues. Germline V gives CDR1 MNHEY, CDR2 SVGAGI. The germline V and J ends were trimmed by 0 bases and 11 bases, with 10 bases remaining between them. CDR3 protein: CASSYSSGGKLFF. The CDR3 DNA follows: TGTGCCAGCAGTTACTCGAGTGGCGGGAAACTGTTTTTT.

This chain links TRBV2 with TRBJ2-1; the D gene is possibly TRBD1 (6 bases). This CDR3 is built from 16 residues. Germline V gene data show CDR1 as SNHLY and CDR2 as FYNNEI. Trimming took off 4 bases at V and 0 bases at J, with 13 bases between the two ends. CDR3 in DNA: TGTGCCAGCAGTGTGCAGGGGCAGACCTCCTACAATGAGCAGTTCTTC. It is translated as CASSVQGQTSYNEQFF.

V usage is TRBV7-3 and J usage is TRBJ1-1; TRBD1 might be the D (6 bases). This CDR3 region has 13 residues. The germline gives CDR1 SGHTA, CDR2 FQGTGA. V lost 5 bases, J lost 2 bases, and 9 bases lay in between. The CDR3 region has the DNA TGTGCCAGCAGCGCGACAGGCAACACTGAAGCTTTCTTT. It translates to CASSATGNTEAFF.

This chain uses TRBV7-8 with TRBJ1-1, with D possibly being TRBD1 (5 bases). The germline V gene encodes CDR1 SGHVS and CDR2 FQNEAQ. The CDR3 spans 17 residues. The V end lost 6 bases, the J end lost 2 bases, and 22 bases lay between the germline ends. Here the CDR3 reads CASRQRLRDATNTEAFF. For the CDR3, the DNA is TGTGCCAGCAGACAAAGGCTCCGGGACGCGACCAACACTGAAGCTTTCTTT. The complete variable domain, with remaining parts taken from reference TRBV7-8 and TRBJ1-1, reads GAGVSQSPRYKVAKRGQDVALRCDPISGHVSLFWYQQALGQGPEFLTYFQNEAQLDKSGLPSDRFFAERPEGSVSTLKIQRTQQEDSAVYLCASRQRLRDATNTEAFFGQGTRLTVV.

For the CDR3, the DNA is TGCGCCAGCAGCTTGAGCCCCACCCAGGGAGATACGCAGTATTTT. Amino acids: CASSLSPTQGDTQYF. V is TRBV5-1 and J is TRBJ2-3, with D perhaps TRBD1 (5 bases). Per germline, CDR1 SGHRS and CDR2 YFSETQ. Trimming shortened V by 1 base and J by 5 bases, and 14 bases separated the two germline ends. The CDR3 is 15 amino acids.

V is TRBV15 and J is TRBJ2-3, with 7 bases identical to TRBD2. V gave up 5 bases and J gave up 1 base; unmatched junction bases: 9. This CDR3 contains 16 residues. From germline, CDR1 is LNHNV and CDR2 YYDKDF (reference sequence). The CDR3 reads CATSPRLSGGTDTQYF. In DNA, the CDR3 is TGTGCCACCAGCCCTCGCCTCAGCGGGGGCACAGATACGCAGTATTTT.

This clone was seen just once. In DNA, the CDR3 is TGTGCCAGCAGCTTAGCGTCCGCTGGAAACACCATATATTTT. Translated: CASSLASAGNTIYF. This chain connects TRBV11-3 to TRBJ1-3; D uncertain. Germline-derived CDR1 and CDR2 are SGHNT and YENEEA. CDR3 length: 14 amino acids. V was trimmed by 1 base and J by 2 bases, leaving 6 bases between them.

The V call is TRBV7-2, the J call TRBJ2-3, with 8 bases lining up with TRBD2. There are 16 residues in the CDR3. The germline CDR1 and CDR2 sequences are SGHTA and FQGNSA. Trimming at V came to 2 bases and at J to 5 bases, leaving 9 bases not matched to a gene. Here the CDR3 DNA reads TGTGCCAGCAGCTTATACCCCGGGGGGGCCGTAGATACGCAGTATTTT. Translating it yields CASSLYPGGAVDTQYF.

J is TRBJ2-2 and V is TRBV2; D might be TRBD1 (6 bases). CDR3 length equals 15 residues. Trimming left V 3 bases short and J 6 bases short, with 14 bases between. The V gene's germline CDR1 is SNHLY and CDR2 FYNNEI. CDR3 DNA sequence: TGTGCCAGCAGTGACAGGGGAACGTTTCCCGGGGAGCTGTTTTTT. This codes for CASSDRGTFPGELFF.

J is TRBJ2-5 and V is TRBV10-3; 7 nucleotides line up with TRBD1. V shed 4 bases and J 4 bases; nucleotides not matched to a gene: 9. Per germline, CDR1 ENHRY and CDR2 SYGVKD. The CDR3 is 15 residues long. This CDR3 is CAISAVGGGGETQYF. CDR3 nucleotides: TGTGCCATCAGTGCTGTAGGGGGCGGCGGAGAGACCCAGTACTTC.

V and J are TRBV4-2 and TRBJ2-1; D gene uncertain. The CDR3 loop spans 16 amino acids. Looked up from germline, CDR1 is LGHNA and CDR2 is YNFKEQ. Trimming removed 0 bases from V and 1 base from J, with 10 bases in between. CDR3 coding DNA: TGTGCCAGCAGCCAAGAGGAATTCGGGTCCTACAATGAGCAGTTCTTC. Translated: CASSQEEFGSYNEQFF.

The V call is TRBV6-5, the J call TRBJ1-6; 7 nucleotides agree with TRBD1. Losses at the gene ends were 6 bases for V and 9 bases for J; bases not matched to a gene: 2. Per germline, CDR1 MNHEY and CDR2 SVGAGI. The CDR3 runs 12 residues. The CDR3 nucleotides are TGTGCCAGCAGATACAGGGGTTCACCCCTCCACTTT. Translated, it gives CASRYRGSPLHF.

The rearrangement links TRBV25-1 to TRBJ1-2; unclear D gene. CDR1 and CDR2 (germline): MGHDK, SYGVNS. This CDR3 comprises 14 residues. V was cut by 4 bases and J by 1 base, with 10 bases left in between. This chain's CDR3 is CASSGLDGNYGYTF. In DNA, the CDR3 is TGTGCCAGCAGTGGCTTGGACGGTAACTATGGCTACACCTTC.

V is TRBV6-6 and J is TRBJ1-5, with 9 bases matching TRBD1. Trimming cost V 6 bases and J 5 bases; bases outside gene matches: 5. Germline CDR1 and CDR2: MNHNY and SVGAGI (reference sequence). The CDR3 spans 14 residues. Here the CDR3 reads CASSPTGGDQPQHF. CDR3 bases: TGTGCCAGCAGCCCTACAGGGGGCGATCAGCCCCAGCATTTT.

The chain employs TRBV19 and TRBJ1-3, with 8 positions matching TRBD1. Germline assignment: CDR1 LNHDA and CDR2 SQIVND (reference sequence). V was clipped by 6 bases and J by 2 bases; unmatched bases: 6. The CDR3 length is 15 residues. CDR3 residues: CASSLVQGAGNTIYF. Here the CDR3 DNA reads TGTGCCAGTAGCCTTGTACAGGGGGCTGGAAACACCATATATTTT. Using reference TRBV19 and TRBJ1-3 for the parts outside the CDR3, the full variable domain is DGGITQSPKYLFRKEGQNVTLSCEQNLNHDAMYWYRQDPGQGLRLIYYSQIVNDFQKGDIAEGYSVSREKKESFPLTVTSAQKNPTAFYLCASSLVQGAGNTIYFGEGSWLTVV.

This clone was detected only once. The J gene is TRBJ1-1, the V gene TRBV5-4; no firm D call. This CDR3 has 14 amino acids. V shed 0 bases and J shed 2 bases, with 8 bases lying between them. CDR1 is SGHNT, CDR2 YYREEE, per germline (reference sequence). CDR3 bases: TGTGCCAGCAGCTTGGCCGGGATCAACACTGAAGCTTTCTTT. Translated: CASSLAGINTEAFF. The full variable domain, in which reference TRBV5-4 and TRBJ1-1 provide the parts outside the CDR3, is ETGVTQSPTHLIKTRGQQVTLRCSSQSGHNTVSWYQQALGQGPQFIFQYYREEENGRGNFPPRFSGLQFPNYSSELNVNALELDDSALYLCASSLAGINTEAFFGQGTRLTVV.

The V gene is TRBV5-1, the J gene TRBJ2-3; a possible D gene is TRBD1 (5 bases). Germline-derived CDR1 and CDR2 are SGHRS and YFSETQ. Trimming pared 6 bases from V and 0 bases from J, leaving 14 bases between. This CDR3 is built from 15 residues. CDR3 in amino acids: CASTYRTTSTDTQYF. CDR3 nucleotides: TGCGCCAGCACCTACAGGACAACTAGCACAGATACGCAGTATTTT.

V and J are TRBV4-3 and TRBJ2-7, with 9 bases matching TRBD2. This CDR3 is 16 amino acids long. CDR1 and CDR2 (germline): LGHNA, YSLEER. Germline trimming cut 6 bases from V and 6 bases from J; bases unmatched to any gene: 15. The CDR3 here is CASSLNLAGLFSEQYF. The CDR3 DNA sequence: TGCGCCAGCAGTCTTAATCTAGCGGGGCTTTTCTCCGAGCAGTACTTC.

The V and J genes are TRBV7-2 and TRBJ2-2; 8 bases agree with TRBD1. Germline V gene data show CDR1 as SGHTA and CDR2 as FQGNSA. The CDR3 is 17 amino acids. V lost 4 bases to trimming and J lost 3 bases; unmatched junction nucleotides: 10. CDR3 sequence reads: CASSYTRAGGHTGELFF. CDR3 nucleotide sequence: TGTGCCAGCAGCTACACTCGGGCAGGGGGCCACACCGGGGAGCTGTTTTTT.

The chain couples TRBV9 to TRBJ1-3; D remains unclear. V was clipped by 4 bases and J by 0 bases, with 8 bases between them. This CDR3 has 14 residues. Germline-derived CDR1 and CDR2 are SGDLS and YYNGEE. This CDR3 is CASSPDNSGNTIYF. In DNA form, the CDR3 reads TGTGCCAGCAGCCCCGACAACTCTGGAAACACCATATATTTT. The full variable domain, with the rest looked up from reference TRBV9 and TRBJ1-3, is DSGVTQTPKHLITATGQRVTLRCSPRSGDLSVYWYQQSLDQGLQFLIQYYNGEERAKGNILERFSAQQFPDLHSELNLSSLELGDSALYFCASSPDNSGNTIYFGEGSWLTVV.